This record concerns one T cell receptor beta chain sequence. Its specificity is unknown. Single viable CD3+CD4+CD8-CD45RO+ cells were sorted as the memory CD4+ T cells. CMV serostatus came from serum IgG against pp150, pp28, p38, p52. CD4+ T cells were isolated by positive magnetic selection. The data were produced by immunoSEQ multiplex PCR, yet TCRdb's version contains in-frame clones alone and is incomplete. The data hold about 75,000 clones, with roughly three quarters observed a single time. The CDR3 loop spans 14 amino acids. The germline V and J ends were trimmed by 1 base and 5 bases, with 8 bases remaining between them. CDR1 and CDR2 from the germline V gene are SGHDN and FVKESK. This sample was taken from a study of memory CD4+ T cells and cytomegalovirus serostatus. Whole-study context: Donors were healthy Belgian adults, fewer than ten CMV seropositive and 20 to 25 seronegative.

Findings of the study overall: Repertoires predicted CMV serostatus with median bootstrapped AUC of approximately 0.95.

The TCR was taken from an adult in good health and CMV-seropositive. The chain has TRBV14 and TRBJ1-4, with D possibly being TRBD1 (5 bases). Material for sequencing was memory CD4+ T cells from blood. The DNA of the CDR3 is TGTGCCAGCAGCCAAGCGTCAGGGAATGAAAAACTGTTTTTT. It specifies CASSQASGNEKLFF.